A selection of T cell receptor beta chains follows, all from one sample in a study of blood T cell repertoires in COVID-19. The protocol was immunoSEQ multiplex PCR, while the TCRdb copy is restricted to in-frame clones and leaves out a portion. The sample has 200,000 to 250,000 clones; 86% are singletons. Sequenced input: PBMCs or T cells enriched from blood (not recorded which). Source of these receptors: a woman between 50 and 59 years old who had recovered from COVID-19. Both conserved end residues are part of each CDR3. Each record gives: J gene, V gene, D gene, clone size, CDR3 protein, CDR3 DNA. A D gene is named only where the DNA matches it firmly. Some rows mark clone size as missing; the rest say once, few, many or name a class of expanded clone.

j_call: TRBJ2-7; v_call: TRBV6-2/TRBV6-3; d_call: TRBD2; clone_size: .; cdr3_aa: CASSRTGLAAYEQYF; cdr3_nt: TGTGCCAGCAGCCGAACAGGACTAGCGGCTTACGAGCAGTACTTC
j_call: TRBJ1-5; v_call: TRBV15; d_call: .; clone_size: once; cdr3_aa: CATSRDKGVGQPQHF; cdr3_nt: TGTGCCACCAGCAGAGATAAAGGGGTTGGGCAGCCCCAGCATTTT
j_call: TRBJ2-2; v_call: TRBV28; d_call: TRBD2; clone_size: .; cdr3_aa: CASRTSGGNTGELFF; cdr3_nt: TGTGCCAGCAGGACTAGCGGGGGGAACACCGGGGAGCTGTTTTTT
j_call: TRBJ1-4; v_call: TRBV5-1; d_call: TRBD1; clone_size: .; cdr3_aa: CASGPGTGFNEKLFF; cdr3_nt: TGCGCCAGCGGTCCCGGGACAGGGTTTAATGAAAAACTGTTTTTT
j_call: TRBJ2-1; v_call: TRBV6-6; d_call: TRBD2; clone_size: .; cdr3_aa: CASSASGRARWQFF; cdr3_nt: TGTGCCAGCAGTGCTAGCGGGAGGGCTCGGTGGCAGTTCTTC
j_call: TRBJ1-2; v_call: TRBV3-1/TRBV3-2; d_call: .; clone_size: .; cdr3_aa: CASSQRGGRSYGYTF; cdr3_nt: TGTGCCAGCAGCCAACGTGGGGGCCGGAGCTATGGCTACACCTTC
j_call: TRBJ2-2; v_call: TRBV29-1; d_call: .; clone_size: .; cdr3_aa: CSVEDAGSAGELFF; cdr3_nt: TGCAGCGTTGAAGATGCGGGGTCCGCCGGGGAGCTGTTTTTT
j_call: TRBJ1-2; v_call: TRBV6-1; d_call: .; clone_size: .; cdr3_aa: CASSEARSNYGYTF; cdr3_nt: TGTGCCAGCAGTGAAGCGAGAAGTAACTATGGCTACACCTTC
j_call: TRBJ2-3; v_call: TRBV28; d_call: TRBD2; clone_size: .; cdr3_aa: CASLTAGGQRTDTQYF; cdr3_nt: TGTGCCAGCCTCACCGCGGGAGGCCAGCGGACAGATACGCAGTATTTT
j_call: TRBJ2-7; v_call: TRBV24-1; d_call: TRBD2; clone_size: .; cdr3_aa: CATSDQLAGPNEQYF; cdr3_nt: TGTGCCACCAGTGATCAACTAGCGGGGCCGAACGAGCAGTACTTC
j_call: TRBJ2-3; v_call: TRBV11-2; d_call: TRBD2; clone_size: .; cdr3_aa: CASSYGLAGATDTQYF; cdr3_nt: TGTGCCAGCAGCTACGGACTAGCGGGGGCCACAGATACGCAGTATTTT
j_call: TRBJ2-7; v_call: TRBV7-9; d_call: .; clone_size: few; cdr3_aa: CASSLGQAVYEQYF; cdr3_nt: TGTGCCAGCAGCTTAGGACAGGCCGTCTACGAGCAGTACTTC
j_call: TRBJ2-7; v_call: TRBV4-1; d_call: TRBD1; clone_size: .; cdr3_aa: CASSQYRGHRTYEQYF; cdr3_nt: TGCGCCAGCAGCCAGTACAGGGGCCACCGGACCTACGAGCAGTACTTC
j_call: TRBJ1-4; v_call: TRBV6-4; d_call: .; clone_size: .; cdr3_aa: CASSDGRRGNEKLFF; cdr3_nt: TGTGCCAGCAGTGACGGAAGGAGGGGAAATGAAAAACTGTTTTTT
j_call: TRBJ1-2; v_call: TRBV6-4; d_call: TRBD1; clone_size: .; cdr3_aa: CASSDRTGEGYTF; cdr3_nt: TGTGCCAGCAGTGACCGGACAGGGGAAGGCTACACCTTC
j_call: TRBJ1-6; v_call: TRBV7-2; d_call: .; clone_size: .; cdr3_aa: CASSSGPYNSPLHF; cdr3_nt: TGTGCCAGCAGCTCAGGCCCCTATAATTCACCCCTCCACTTT
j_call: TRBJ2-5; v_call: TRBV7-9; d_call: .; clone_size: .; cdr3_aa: CASSLGQEETQYF; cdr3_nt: TGTGCCAGCAGCTTAGGACAAGAAGAGACCCAGTACTTC
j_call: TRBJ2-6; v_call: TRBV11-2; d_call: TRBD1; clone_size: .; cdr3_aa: CASSRPGTGFGANVLTF; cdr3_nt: TGTGCCAGCAGCCGCCCCGGGACAGGTTTTGGGGCCAACGTCCTGACTTTC
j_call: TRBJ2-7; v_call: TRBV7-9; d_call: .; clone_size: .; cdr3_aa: CASSLNPGDVDEQYF; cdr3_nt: TGTGCCAGCAGCTTAAACCCAGGGGATGTCGACGAGCAGTACTTC
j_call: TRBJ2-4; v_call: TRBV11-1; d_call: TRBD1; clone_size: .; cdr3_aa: CASSPNRGKNIQYF; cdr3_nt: TGTGCCAGCAGCCCAAACAGGGGAAAAAACATTCAGTACTTC
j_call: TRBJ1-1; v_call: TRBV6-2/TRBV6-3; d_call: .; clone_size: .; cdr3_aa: CASSPGTFYWNTEAFF; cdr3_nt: TGTGCCAGCAGTCCCGGGACTTTCTACTGGAACACTGAAGCTTTCTTT
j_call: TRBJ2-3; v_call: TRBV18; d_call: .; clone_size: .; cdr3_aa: CASSPRESMADTQYF; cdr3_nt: TGTGCCAGCTCACCACGGGAGAGCATGGCAGATACGCAGTATTTT
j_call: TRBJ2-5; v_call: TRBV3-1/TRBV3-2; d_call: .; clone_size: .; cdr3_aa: CASSQVFREGQETQYF; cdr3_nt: TGTGCCAGCAGCCAAGTTTTCCGGGAAGGACAAGAGACCCAGTACTTC
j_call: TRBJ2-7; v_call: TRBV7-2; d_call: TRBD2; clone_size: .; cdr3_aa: CASSARRGGSYEQYF; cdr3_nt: TGTGCCAGCAGCGCCCGGAGGGGAGGGTCCTACGAGCAGTACTTC
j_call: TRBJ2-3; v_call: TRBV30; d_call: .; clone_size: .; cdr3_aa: CAWSVRNSRVNTDTQYF; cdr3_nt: TGTGCCTGGAGTGTACGTAACAGCAGAGTTAACACAGATACGCAGTATTTT
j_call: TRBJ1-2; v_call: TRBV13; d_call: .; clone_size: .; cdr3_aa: CASLIRGFYGYTF; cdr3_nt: TGTGCCAGCCTTATAAGGGGGTTCTATGGCTACACCTTC
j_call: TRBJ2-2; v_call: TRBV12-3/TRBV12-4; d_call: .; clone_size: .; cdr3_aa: CASSQIGELFF; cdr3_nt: TGTGCCAGCAGCCAGATCGGGGAGCTGTTTTTT
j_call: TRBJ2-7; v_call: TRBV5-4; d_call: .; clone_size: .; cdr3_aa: CASSLGLVSHEQYF; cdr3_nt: TGTGCCAGCAGCTTGGGTCTAGTTAGCCACGAGCAGTACTTC
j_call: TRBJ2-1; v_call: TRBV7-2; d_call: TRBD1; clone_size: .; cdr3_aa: CASSPRQGAMDEQFF; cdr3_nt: TGTGCCAGCAGCCCGCGACAGGGGGCGATGGATGAGCAGTTCTTC
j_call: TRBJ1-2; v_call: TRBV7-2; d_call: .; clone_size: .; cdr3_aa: CASSLVVGGARNYGYTF; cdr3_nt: TGTGCCAGCAGCTTAGTGGTTGGAGGGGCAAGGAACTATGGCTACACCTTC
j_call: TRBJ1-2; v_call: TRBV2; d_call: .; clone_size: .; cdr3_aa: CASSETRGGGYTF; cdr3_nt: TGTGCCAGCAGTGAAACCCGGGGAGGAGGCTACACCTTC
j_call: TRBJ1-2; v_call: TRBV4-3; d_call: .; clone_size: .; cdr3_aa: CASSQLVSYGYTF; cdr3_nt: TGCGCCAGCAGCCAACTGGTTAGCTATGGCTACACCTTC
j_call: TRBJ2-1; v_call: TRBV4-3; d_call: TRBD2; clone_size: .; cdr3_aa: CASSQEGTSGLGYEQFF; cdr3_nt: TGCGCCAGCAGCCAAGAAGGGACTAGCGGACTTGGGTATGAGCAGTTCTTC
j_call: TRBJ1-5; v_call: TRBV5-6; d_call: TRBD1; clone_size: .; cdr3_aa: CASSEYRGLLRQPQHF; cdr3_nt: TGTGCCAGCAGCGAGTACAGGGGGCTTCTCCGTCAGCCCCAGCATTTT
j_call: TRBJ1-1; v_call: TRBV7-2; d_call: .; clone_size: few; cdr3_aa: CASARGQNTEAFF; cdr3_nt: TGTGCCAGCGCCCGAGGACAGAACACTGAAGCTTTCTTT
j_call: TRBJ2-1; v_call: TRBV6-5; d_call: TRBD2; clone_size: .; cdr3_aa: CASTELAGGRNEQFF; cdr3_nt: TGTGCCAGCACCGAACTAGCGGGGGGGCGAAATGAGCAGTTCTTC
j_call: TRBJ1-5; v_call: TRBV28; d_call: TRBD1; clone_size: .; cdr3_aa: CASRTGREVMGNQPQHF; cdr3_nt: TGTGCCAGCAGGACAGGGAGAGAAGTAATGGGCAATCAGCCCCAGCATTTT
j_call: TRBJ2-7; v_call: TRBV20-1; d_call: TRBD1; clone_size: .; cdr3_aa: CSAGQGTEQYF; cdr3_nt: TGCAGTGCTGGACAGGGGACCGAGCAGTACTTC
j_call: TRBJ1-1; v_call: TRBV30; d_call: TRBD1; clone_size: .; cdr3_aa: CAWQQGAPTEAFF; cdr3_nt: TGTGCCTGGCAACAGGGGGCCCCCACTGAAGCTTTCTTT
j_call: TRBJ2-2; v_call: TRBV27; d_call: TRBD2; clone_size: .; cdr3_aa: CASRLMGGFAGELFF; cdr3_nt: TGTGCCAGCAGACTTATGGGGGGGTTCGCCGGGGAGCTGTTTTTT
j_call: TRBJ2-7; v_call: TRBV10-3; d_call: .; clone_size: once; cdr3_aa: CATSPGANEQYF; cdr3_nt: TGTGCCACCTCCCCAGGGGCGAACGAGCAGTACTTC
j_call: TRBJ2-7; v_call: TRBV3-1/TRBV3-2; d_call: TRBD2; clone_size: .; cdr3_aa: CASRGLATGEQYF; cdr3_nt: TGTGCCAGCAGGGGACTAGCTACGGGCGAGCAGTACTTC
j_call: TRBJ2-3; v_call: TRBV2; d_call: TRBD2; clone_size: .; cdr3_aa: CASTFGAGVSTDTQYF; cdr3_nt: TGTGCCAGCACGTTCGGAGCGGGGGTTAGCACAGATACGCAGTATTTT
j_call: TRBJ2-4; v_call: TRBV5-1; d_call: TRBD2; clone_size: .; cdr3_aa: CASSVGTSGGRYLTSQNIQYF; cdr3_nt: TGCGCCAGCAGCGTTGGGACTAGCGGAGGGAGGTACCTGACGTCCCAAAACATTCAGTACTTC
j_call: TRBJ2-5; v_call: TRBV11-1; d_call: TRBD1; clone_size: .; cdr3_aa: CASTKQGVETQYF; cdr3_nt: TGTGCCAGCACCAAACAGGGGGTCGAGACCCAGTACTTC
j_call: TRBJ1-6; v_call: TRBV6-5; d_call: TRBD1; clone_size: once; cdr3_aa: CASSYASGTDNSPLHF; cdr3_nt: TGTGCCAGCAGTTACGCCTCCGGGACAGATAATTCACCCCTCCACTTT
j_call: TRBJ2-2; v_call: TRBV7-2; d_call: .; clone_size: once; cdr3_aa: CASSPTPRGNTGELFF; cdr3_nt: TGTGCCAGCAGCCCCACACCTAGGGGCAACACCGGGGAGCTGTTTTTT
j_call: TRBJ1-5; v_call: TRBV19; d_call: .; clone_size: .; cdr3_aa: CASSIWVGKWRGNQPQHF; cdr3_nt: TGTGCCAGTAGTATCTGGGTCGGGAAGTGGAGGGGCAATCAGCCCCAGCATTTT
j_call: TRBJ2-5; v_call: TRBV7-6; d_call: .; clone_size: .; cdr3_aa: CASSDTVAEETQYF; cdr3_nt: TGTGCCAGCAGCGACACAGTAGCGGAAGAGACCCAGTACTTC
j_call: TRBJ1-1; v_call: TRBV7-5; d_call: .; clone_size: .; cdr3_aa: CARSFPGYRETEAFF; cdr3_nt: TGTGCCAGAAGCTTCCCGGGATATAGAGAGACTGAAGCTTTCTTT
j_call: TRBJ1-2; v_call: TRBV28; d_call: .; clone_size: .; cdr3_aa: CASTRRGANYGYTF; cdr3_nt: TGTGCCAGCACCCGGAGGGGCGCTAACTATGGCTACACCTTC
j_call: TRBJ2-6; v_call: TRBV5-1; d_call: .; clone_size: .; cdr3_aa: CASSLEQGLAGANVLTF; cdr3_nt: TGCGCCAGCAGCTTGGAGCAGGGTTTGGCTGGGGCCAACGTCCTGACTTTC
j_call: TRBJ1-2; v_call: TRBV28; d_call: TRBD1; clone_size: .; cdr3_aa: CASRERPGTGVNYGYTF; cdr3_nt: TGTGCCAGCAGGGAACGACCCGGGACAGGGGTTAACTATGGCTACACCTTC